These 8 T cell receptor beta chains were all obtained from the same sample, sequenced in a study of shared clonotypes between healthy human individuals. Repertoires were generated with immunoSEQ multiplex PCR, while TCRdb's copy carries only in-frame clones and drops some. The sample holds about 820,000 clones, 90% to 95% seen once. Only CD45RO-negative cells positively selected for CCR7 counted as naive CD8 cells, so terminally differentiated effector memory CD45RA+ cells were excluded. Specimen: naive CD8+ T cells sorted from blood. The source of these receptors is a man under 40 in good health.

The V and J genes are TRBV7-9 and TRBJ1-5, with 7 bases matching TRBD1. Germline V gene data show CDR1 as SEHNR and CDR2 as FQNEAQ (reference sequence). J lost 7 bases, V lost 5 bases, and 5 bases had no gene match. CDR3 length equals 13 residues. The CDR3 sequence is CASSPGGGQPQHF. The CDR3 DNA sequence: TGTGCCAGCAGCCCAGGGGGGGGCCAGCCCCAGCATTTT.

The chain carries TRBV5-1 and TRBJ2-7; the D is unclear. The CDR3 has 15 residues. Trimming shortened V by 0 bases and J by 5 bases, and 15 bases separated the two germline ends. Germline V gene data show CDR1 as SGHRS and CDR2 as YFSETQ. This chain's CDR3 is CASSLGVTHVDEQYF. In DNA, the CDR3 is TGCGCCAGCAGCTTGGGAGTGACGCACGTGGACGAGCAGTACTTC.

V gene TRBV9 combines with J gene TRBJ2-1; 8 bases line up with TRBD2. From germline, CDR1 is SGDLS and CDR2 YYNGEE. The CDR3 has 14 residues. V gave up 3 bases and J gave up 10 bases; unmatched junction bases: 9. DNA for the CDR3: TGTGCCAGCAGCGGCCGCACTCCTAGCGGGGAGCAGTTCTTC. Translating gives CASSGRTPSGEQFF.

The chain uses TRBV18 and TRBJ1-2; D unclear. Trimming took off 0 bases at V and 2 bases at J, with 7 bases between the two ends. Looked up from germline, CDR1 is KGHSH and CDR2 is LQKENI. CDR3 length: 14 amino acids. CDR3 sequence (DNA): TGTGCCAGCTCACCACCGAATCAAAACTATGGCTACACCTTC. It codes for CASSPPNQNYGYTF.

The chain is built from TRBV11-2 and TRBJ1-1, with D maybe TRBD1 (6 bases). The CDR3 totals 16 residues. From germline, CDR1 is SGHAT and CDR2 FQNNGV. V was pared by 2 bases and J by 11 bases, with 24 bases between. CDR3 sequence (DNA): TGTGCCAGCAGCTTAAGTCCTAAGAGGGCGGGACATTCGGCTTTCTTT. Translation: CASSLSPKRAGHSAFF. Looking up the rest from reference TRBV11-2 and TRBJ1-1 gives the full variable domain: EAGVAQSPRYKIIEKRQSVAFWCNPISGHATLYWYQQILGQGPKLLIQFQNNGVVDDSQLPKDRFSAERLKGVDSTLKIQPAKLEDSAVYLCASSLSPKRAGHSAFFGQGTRLTVV.

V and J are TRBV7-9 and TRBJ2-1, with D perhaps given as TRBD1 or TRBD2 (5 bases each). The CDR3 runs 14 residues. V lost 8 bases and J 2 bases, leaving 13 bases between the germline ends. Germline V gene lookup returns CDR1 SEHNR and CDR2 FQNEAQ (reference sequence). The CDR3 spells CASSGGQTYNEQFF. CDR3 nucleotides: TGTGCCAGCTCTGGAGGACAAACCTACAATGAGCAGTTCTTC.

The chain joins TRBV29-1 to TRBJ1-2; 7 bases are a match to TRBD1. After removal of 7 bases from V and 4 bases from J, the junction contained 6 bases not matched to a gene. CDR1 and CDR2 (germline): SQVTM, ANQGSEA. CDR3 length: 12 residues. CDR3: CSARDSFYGYTF. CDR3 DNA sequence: TGCAGCGCCCGGGACAGCTTCTATGGCTACACCTTC.

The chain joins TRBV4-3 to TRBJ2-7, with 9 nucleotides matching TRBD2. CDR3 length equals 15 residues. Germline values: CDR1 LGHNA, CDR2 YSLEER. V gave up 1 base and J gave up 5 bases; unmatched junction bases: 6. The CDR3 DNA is TGCGCCAGCAGCCAAGCAGTAGCGGGAGACGACGAGCAGTACTTC. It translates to CASSQAVAGDDEQYF.